This T cell receptor (beta chain) was found in a study of shared clonotypes between healthy human individuals. Study-wide context: Sampling drew on donors who were a couple of women and three men aged 18 to 49.

Clones were sequenced by immunoSEQ multiplex PCR, and TCRdb holds only the in-frame ones, with some missing. The sample has about 510,000 clones; about 95% are singletons. J lost 5 bases, V lost 10 bases, and 4 bases had no gene match. Germline V CDR1 and CDR2: MNHEY, SMNVEV (reference sequence). CDR3 length equals 14 residues. The CD4+ fraction was divided into a CD45RA+ naive subset and a CD45RA-negative memory subset. The sequence came from a woman in her 30s in good health. This sequence joins TRBV27 and TRBJ2-3, with 15 bases fitting TRBD2. Sequenced sample: naive CD4+ T cells sorted from blood. The subset denotes: CD45RA+ positively selected. The CDR3 sequence: CATGGLAGGDTQYF. The CDR3 DNA follows: TGTGCCACCGGGGGACTAGCGGGAGGAGATACGCAGTATTTT.